The 19 T cell receptor beta chains reported below all come from one sample, sequenced in a study of response to subunit inactivated influenza vaccine (dated by TCRdb to 2017 to 2018). The method behind the library was RT-PCR. Sequencing relied on an Illumina HiSeq 2500. TCRdb trimmed the raw reads at Q25, called clones with MiXCR and kept productive beta chains. Here each entry gathers all rows of one CDR3 protein and keeps the most common genes and DNA. In this sample the table shows about 800,000 distinct CDR3 sequences, 21% of which occur a single time. The ten biggest clones cover roughly 10% of the sample. The sample here was PBMCs from blood, taken around 5 days after vaccination. The receptors were gathered from a man aged 45-65 years who received an inactivated influenza vaccine. Donor details come from another sample of the same person, matched by shared clones.

The chain carries TRBV12-3 or TRBV12-4 and TRBJ2-2, with D perhaps matching TRBD1 (5 bases). Trimming removed 0 bases from V and 5 bases from J, with 13 bases in between. The CDR3 loop spans 16 amino acids. CDR3: CASSLAAPGSTGELFF. The CDR3 DNA reads as TGTGCCAGCAGTTTAGCGGCACCAGGGTCGACCGGGGAGCTGTTTTTT.

The chain recombines TRBV6-5 with TRBJ2-5, with 12 bases matching TRBD2. Germline V lookup: CDR1 MNHEY, CDR2 SVGAGI. The length of the CDR3 is 16 residues. The trim removed 2 bases at V and 6 bases at J, leaving 7 bases unmatched. CDR3 DNA sequence: TGTGCCAGCAGTTACGGTCTAGCGGGGGGGAGGAAGACCCAGTACTTC. As protein: CASSYGLAGGRKTQYF.

The chain employs TRBV7-9 and TRBJ2-2; D call uncertain. The CDR3 has 15 amino acids. Germline CDR1 reads SEHNR; CDR2 reads FQNEAQ (reference sequence). Trimming shortened V by 0 bases and J by 4 bases, and 9 bases separated the two germline ends. In DNA, the CDR3 is TGTGCCAGCAGCTTAGCCCCAGGCCCCACCGGGGAGCTGTTTTTT. Its protein is CASSLAPGPTGELFF.

This clonotype has just a few counts. The V and J genes are TRBV7-3 and TRBJ1-1; maybe TRBD1 (6 bases). Per germline, CDR1 SGHTA and CDR2 FQGTGA. The CDR3 contains 18 residues. The V end lost 5 bases, the J end lost 0 bases, and 22 bases lay between the germline ends. For the CDR3, the DNA is TGTGCCAGCAGCCAATACGTAGGGAGGGGGTCCCTGAACACTGAAGCTTTCTTT. It translates to CASSQYVGRGSLNTEAFF.

This chain links TRBV25-1 with TRBJ1-2, with D possibly TRBD1 on 5 matching bases. This CDR3 is 13 amino acids long. Germline CDR1 is MGHDK and CDR2 is SYGVNS. Trimming took off 5 bases at V and 3 bases at J, with 10 bases between the two ends. The CDR3 spells CASSIGAHYGYTF. The CDR3 DNA reads TGTGCCAGCAGTATCGGGGCCCACTATGGCTACACCTTC.

The chain recombines TRBV5-1 with TRBJ2-1, with D hard to call. This CDR3 region has 12 residues. CDR1 is SGHRS and CDR2 is YFSETQ in the germline V gene. V was trimmed by 6 bases and J by 12 bases, leaving 16 bases between them. CDR3 sequence reads: CASIGDGRAQFF. CDR3 bases: TGCGCCAGCATTGGGGATGGGCGCGCGCAGTTCTTC.

A few counts support this clonotype. The chain couples TRBV20-1 to TRBJ2-2, with a tentative D call TRBD2 (5 bases). The CDR3 runs to 11 residues. Germline V gives CDR1 DFQATT, CDR2 SNEGSKA (reference sequence). Trimming took 6 bases from V and 6 from J, leaving 8 bases between them. As DNA, the CDR3 is TGCAGTGCGTGGGGAGCCGGGGAGCTGTTTTTT. Its translation is CSAWGAGELFF.

V gene TRBV5-1 combines with J gene TRBJ2-7, with TRBD1 identical over 7 bases. With V trimmed by 4 bases and J by 3 bases, 10 bases remained unmatched. Per germline, CDR1 SGHRS and CDR2 YFSETQ. The CDR3 loop spans 15 amino acids. CDR3 nucleotide sequence: TGCGCCAGCAGCGAAGGACAGGACCTATTCTACGAGCAGTACTTC. This codes for CASSEGQDLFYEQYF.

In this sample, this clonotype turned up a few times. The genes are TRBV27 and TRBJ2-5, with D perhaps TRBD1 (5 bases). V was clipped by 7 bases and J by 0 bases, with 12 bases between them. CDR1 is MNHEY and CDR2 is SMNVEV in the germline V gene (reference sequence). The CDR3 is 14 residues long. The CDR3 DNA sequence: TGTGCCAGCAAGCAGAGACAGAACCAAGAGACCCAGTACTTC. It yields the protein CASKQRQNQETQYF.

Only a few counts were recorded for this clonotype. V gene TRBV20-1 combines with J gene TRBJ2-1; D is undetermined. CDR1 DFQATT and CDR2 SNEGSKA come from the germline V gene (reference sequence). Between the trimmed V and J ends, which lost 2 bases and 4 bases, there was a span of 15 bases. This CDR3 has 15 amino acids. In nucleotides, the CDR3 is TGCAGTGCTAGACTTGACTGGAATATTTACAATGAGCAGTTCTTC. Protein sequence: CSARLDWNIYNEQFF.

About this clonotype itself: One end of the junction is discordant with germline, which a read error may explain. V usage is TRBV10-3 and J usage is TRBJ2-3, with 7 bases lining up with TRBD1. The CDR3 loop spans 14 amino acids. The germline V gene encodes CDR1 ENHRY and CDR2 SYGVKD. The CDR3 bases are TGTGCCATCAGGGCCGGGACAGTGACAGATACGCATTATTTT. Translation gives CAIRAGTVTDTHYF.

The chain recombines TRBV20-1 with TRBJ1-5, with D possibly TRBD1 on 5 matching bases. V gave up 4 bases and J gave up 4 bases, with 17 bases separating them. Germline V gives CDR1 DFQATT, CDR2 SNEGSKA (reference sequence). The CDR3 spans 15 residues. CDR3 bases: TGCAGTGCTAACCCTGGGACGGCGGCTAATCAGCCCCAGCATTTT. This gives the protein CSANPGTAANQPQHF.

This clonotype was found a few times. The J gene is TRBJ2-7, the V gene TRBV18; perhaps TRBD2 as D (5 bases). Between the trimmed V and J ends, which lost 2 bases and 2 bases, there was a span of 10 bases. The CDR3 extends over 14 amino acids. Germline V gene sequence: CDR1 KGHSH, CDR2 LQKENI. CDR3 sequence: CASSPSGKTYEQYF. The CDR3 bases are TGTGCCAGCTCACCATCGGGAAAAACCTACGAGCAGTACTTC.

This chain links TRBV12-3 or TRBV12-4 with TRBJ1-2, with a possible D match to TRBD1 (6 bases). The CDR3 runs 14 residues. Trimming removed 8 bases at V and 6 bases at J, with 19 bases between. CDR3 protein: CASALRGGSNGYTF. The CDR3 nucleotides are TGTGCCAGCGCCCTCAGGGGAGGATCCAATGGCTACACCTTC.

V usage is TRBV27 and J usage is TRBJ2-2, with 8 positions matching TRBD2. This CDR3 spans 16 amino acids. With V trimmed by 4 bases and J by 5 bases, 9 bases remained unmatched. Germline CDR1 is MNHEY and CDR2 is SMNVEV (reference sequence). The CDR3 is CASSCITGGPTGELFF. The CDR3 DNA reads TGTGCCAGCAGTTGCATAACGGGAGGGCCGACCGGGGAGCTGTTTTTT.

There are a few counts of this clonotype. J is TRBJ2-5 and V is TRBV15; D gene uncertain. This CDR3 has 14 residues. Germline V gives CDR1 LNHNV, CDR2 YYDKDF (reference sequence). V gave up 0 bases and J gave up 3 bases, with 8 bases separating them. CDR3: CATSRDLTEETQYF. The CDR3 DNA reads as TGTGCCACCAGCAGAGATCTTACGGAAGAGACCCAGTACTTC.

The rearrangement uses TRBV9 and TRBJ2-3; tentative D call: TRBD1 (5 bases). The germline gives CDR1 SGDLS, CDR2 YYNGEE. This CDR3 is built from 16 residues. Trimming took 0 bases from V and 4 from J, leaving 15 bases between them. As DNA, the CDR3 is TGTGCCAGCAGCGTAGTTCCCGACAGAAACCCAGATACGCAGTATTTT. Protein product: CASSVVPDRNPDTQYF.

This clonotype was seen only a few times. The V and J genes are TRBV12-3 or TRBV12-4 and TRBJ2-3; 9 positions agree with TRBD2. The CDR3 extends over 14 amino acids. Losses at the gene ends were 8 bases for V and 2 bases for J; bases not matched to a gene: 5. The CDR3 loop is CASGSGGLTDTQYF. The CDR3 bases are TGTGCCAGCGGTAGCGGGGGCCTCACAGATACGCAGTATTTT.

V is TRBV30 and J is TRBJ2-2; 9 bases agree with TRBD1. The V segment lost 5 bases and the J segment 6 bases; nucleotides outside the gene matches: 7. Germline V CDR1 and CDR2: GTSNPN, SVGIG (reference sequence). This CDR3 is built from 14 residues. CDR3 residues: CAWAGQGVAGELFF. CDR3 bases: TGTGCCTGGGCGGGACAGGGTGTCGCCGGGGAGCTGTTTTTT.